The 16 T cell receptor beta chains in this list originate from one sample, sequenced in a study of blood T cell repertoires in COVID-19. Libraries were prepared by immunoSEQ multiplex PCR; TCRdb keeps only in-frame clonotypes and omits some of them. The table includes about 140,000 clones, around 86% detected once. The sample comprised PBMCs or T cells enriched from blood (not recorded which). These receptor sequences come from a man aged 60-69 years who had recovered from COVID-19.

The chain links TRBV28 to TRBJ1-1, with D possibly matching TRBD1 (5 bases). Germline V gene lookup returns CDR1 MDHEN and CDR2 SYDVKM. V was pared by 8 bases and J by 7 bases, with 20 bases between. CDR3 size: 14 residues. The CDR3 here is CASFDRGVKGEAFF. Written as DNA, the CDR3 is TGTGCCAGCTTTGACAGAGGTGTTAAGGGTGAAGCTTTCTTT.

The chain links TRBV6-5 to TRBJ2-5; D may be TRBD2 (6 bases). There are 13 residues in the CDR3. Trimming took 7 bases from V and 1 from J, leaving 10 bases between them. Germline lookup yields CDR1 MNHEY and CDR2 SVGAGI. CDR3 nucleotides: TGTGCCAGCACCCCCGGGAGCCAAGAGACCCAGTACTTC. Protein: CASTPGSQETQYF.

The CDR3 bases are TGTGCCAGCAGCCCCAGAGGAGGCACAGATACGCAGTATTTT. Translating gives CASSPRGGTDTQYF. The gene calls are TRBV5-4 and TRBJ2-3, with D unclear. The V and J ends lost 4 bases and 1 base respectively, with 10 bases between them. CDR3 length: 14 amino acids. In germline, CDR1 is SGHNT, CDR2 YYREEE (reference sequence).

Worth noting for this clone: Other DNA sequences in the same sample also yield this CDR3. The CDR3 spells CASSQTGSYGYTF. In DNA form, the CDR3 reads TGCGCCAGCAGCCAGACAGGGAGCTATGGCTACACCTTC. J is TRBJ1-2 and V is TRBV4-1, with TRBD1 matching 7 bases. This CDR3 has 13 amino acids. V shed 3 bases and J 4 bases; nucleotides not matched to a gene: 2. Germline assignment: CDR1 MGHRA and CDR2 YSYEKL.

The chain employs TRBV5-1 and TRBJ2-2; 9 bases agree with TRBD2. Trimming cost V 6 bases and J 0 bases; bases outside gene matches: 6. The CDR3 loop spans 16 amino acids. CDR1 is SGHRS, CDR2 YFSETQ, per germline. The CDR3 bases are TGCGCCAGCAAAGCTAGCGGGGAAACGAACACCGGGGAGCTGTTTTTT. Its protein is CASKASGETNTGELFF.

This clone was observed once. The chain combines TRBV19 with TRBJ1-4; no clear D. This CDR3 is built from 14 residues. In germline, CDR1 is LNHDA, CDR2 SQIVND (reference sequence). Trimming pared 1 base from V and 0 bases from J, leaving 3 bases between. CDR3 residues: CASSIATTNEKLFF. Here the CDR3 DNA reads TGTGCCAGTAGTATAGCAACAACTAATGAAAAACTGTTTTTT.

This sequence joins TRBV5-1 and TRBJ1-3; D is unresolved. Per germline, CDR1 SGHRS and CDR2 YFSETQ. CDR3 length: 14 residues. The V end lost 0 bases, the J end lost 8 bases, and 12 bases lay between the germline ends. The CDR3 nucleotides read TGCGCCAGCAGCTTGGGTCCCAGTATGGACACCATATATTTT. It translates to CASSLGPSMDTIYF.

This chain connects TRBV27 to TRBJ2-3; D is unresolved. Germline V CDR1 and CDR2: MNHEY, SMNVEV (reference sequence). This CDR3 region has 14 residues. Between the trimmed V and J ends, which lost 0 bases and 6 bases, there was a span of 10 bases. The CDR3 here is CASSLSLQSDTQYF. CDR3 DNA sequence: TGTGCCAGCAGTTTATCCCTCCAGTCGGATACGCAGTATTTT.

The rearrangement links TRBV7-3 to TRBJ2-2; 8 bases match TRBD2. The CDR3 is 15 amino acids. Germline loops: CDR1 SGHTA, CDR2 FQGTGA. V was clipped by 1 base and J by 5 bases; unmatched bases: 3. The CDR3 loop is CASSLSGGYTGELFF. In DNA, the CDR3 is TGTGCCAGCAGCTTAAGCGGGGGGTATACCGGGGAGCTGTTTTTT. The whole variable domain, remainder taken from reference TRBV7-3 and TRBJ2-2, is GAGVSQTPSNKVTEKGKYVELRCDPISGHTALYWYRQSLGQGPEFLIYFQGTGAADDSGLPNDRFFAVRPEGSVSTLKIQRTERGDSAVYLCASSLSGGYTGELFFGEGSRLTVL.

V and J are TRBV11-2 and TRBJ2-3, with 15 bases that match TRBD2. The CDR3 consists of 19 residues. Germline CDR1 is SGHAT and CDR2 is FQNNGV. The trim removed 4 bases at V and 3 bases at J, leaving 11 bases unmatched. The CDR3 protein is CASSSGLAGGQRRTDTQYF. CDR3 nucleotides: TGTGCCAGCAGCTCCGGACTAGCGGGAGGGCAAAGGAGGACAGATACGCAGTATTTT. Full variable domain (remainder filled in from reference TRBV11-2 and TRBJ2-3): EAGVAQSPRYKIIEKRQSVAFWCNPISGHATLYWYQQILGQGPKLLIQFQNNGVVDDSQLPKDRFSAERLKGVDSTLKIQPAKLEDSAVYLCASSSGLAGGQRRTDTQYFGPGTRLTVL.

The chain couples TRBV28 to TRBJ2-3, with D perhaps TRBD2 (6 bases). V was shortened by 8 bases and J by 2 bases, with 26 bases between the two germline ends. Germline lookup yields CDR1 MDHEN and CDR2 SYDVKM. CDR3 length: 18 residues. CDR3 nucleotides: TGTGCCAGCCCCCCAGGGCGGGACGGGACCCTGTCCACAGATACGCAGTATTTT. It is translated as CASPPGRDGTLSTDTQYF.

DNA for the CDR3: TGTGCCAGCTCCTCCTTGCGGGAGGTTGTGCACAATGAGCAGTTCTTC. It encodes CASSSLREVVHNEQFF. The chain links TRBV18 to TRBJ2-1; 8 bases align to TRBD2. The CDR3 extends over 16 amino acids. Per the germline V gene, CDR1 is KGHSH and CDR2 is LQKENI. V lost 6 bases and J lost 5; bases outside the gene matches: 12.

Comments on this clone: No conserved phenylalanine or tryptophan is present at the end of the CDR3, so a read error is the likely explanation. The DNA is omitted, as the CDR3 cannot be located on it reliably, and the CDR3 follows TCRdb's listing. CDR3 residues: CSVVGDSGTTL. This sequence joins TRBV29-1 and TRBJ1-1. The CDR3 spans 11 amino acids, including both terminal residues. Looked up from germline, CDR1 is SQVTM and CDR2 is ANQGSEA.

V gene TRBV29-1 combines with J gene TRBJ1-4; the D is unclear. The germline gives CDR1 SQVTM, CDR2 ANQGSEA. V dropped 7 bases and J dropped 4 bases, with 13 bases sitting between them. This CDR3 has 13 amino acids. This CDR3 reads CSAQSPSNEKLFF. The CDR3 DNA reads TGCAGCGCCCAATCACCTAGTAATGAAAAACTGTTTTTT.

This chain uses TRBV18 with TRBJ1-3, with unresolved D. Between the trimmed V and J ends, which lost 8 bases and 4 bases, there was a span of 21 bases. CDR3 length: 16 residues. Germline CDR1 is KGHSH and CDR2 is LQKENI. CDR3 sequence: CASAREGGAVGNTIYF. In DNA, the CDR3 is TGTGCCAGCGCACGGGAGGGAGGCGCGGTCGGAAACACCATATATTTT.

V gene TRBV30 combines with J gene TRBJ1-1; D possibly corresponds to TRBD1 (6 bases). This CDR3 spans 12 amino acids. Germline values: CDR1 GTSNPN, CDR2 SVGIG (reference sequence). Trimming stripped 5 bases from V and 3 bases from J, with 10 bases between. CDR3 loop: CAWDRQDTEAFF. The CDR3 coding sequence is TGTGCCTGGGATAGACAGGACACTGAAGCTTTCTTT. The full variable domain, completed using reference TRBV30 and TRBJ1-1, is SQTIHQWPATLVQPVGSPLSLECTVEGTSNPNLYWYRQAAGRGLQLLFYSVGIGQISSEVPQNLSASRPQDRQFILSSKKLLLSDSGFYLCAWDRQDTEAFFGQGTRLTVV.